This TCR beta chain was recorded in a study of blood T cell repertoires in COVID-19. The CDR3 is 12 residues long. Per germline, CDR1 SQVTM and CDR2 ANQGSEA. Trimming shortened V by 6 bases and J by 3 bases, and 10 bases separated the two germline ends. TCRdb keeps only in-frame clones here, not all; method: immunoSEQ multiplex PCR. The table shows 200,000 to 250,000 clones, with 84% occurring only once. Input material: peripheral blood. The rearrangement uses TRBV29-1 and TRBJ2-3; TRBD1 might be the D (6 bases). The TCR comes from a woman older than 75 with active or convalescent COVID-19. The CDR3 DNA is TGCAGCGTGGACAGTGTTACAGATACGCAGTATTTT. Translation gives CSVDSVTDTQYF.